This TCR beta chain was retrieved from a study of response to subunit inactivated influenza vaccine. Study-wide results and limits: Authors suggested seasonal influenza vaccinations each recruit few new T cells.

Comment on this clonotype: Its antigen remains unknown.

TCRdb used MiXCR to reprocess the RT-PCR reads, holding one entry per CDR3 protein. The sample yields roughly 630,000 distinct CDR3 sequences, 14% seen once. Losses at the gene ends were 1 base for V and 16 bases for J; bases not matched to a gene: 5. CDR1 is MDHEN and CDR2 is SYDVKM in the germline V gene. The CDR3 covers 14 residues. The input for sequencing was PBMCs from blood, taken 14 days before vaccination. The chain uses TRBV28 and TRBJ2-4, with TRBD2 identical over 15 bases. The clonotype was recovered from a man between 45 and 60 years old who received an inactivated influenza vaccine. The CDR3, as DNA: TGTGCCAGCAGTTTATTTAGGACTAGCGGGGGGGCTTACTTC. Amino acids: CASSLFRTSGGAYF.